This passage covers 14 T cell receptor beta chains from one sample sequenced in a study of CD8+CD57+ T cells in acquired aplastic anemia. Patients picked for sequencing had shown CD8+CD57+ cell expansion detected by flow cytometry. Profiles of TCR beta VDJ and CDR3 were generated from a genomic DNA template. Each CDR3 protein gets one entry after TCRdb re-called the reads with MiXCR. The table includes 260,000 or so distinct CDR3 sequences, 40% to 50% detected once. Material for sequencing was sorted CD4+, CD8+, or CD8+CD57+ T cells (not recorded which) from PBMCs. The source is a human donor with aplastic anemia.

This clonotype was recorded at least ten times. This chain links TRBV5-1 with TRBJ2-7; D unresolved. Germline-derived CDR1 and CDR2 are SGHRS and YFSETQ. Trimming pared 7 bases from V and 5 bases from J, leaving 19 bases between. The CDR3 spans 14 residues. DNA of the CDR3: TGCGCCAGCCAAGCCCGCCGATTGGTGGACGAGCAGTACTTC. Protein product: CASQARRLVDEQYF. Full variable domain (missing parts from reference TRBV5-1 and TRBJ2-7): KAGVTQTPRYLIKTRGQQVTLSCSPISGHRSVSWYQQTPGQGLQFLFEYFSETQRNKGNFPGRFSGRQFSNSRSEMNVSTLELGDSALYLCASQARRLVDEQYFGPGTRLTVT.

This clonotype was counted at least ten times. V usage is TRBV12-3 or TRBV12-4 and J usage is TRBJ2-3; unclear D gene. V dropped 8 bases and J dropped 6 bases, with 21 bases sitting between them. CDR3 length: 15 amino acids. CDR3 protein: CASGPRLALGDTQYF. CDR3 nucleotides: TGTGCCAGCGGGCCCCGATTGGCGTTGGGGGATACGCAGTATTTT.

This rearrangement joins TRBV14 to TRBJ2-5; D possibly corresponds to TRBD1 (6 bases). This CDR3 has 14 residues. Germline CDR1 SGHDN, CDR2 FVKESK. V lost 4 bases to trimming and J lost 4 bases, with 13 bases between them. The CDR3 loop reads CASSREQGRETQYF. DNA of the CDR3: TGTGCCAGCAGCCGGGAACAGGGAAGAGAGACCCAGTACTTC.

The sample holds many counts of this clonotype. Here the CDR3 DNA reads TGTGCCAGCAGTCGGACAGGGTTCAGCACAGATACGCAGTATTTT. This gives the protein CASSRTGFSTDTQYF. This chain links TRBV12-3 or TRBV12-4 with TRBJ2-3, with TRBD1 identical over 8 bases. The CDR3 is 15 amino acids. After removal of 5 bases from V and 0 bases from J, the junction contained 4 bases not matched to a gene.

This clonotype was observed a few times. For the CDR3, the DNA is TGTGCCAGCAGTTTAATTCAGGGGAACATTCAGTACTTC. Translation: CASSLIQGNIQYF. The genes are TRBV6-6 and TRBJ2-4; D possibly corresponds to TRBD1 (6 bases). V dropped 4 bases and J dropped 7 bases, with 11 bases sitting between them. The germline CDR1 and CDR2 sequences are MNHNY and SVGAGI (reference sequence). This CDR3 has 13 residues.

This clonotype was seen at least ten times. This chain uses TRBV11-2 with TRBJ1-1, with D unclear. Per the germline V gene, CDR1 is SGHAT and CDR2 is FQNNGV. Trimming took 0 bases from V and 1 from J, leaving 3 bases between them. This CDR3 region has 13 residues. This CDR3 reads CASSLEWNTEAFF. DNA of the CDR3: TGTGCCAGCAGCTTAGAGTGGAACACTGAAGCTTTCTTT.

The chain has TRBV11-2 and TRBJ1-4, with 8 bases identical to TRBD1. This CDR3 has 15 amino acids. Germline CDR1 reads SGHAT; CDR2 reads FQNNGV. Trimming at V came to 4 bases and at J to 7 bases, leaving 8 bases not matched to a gene. The CDR3 DNA is TGTGCCAGCAGCTCGACAGGGGCATACTCTGAAAAACTGTTTTTT. Amino acid sequence: CASSSTGAYSEKLFF. The complete variable domain, with remaining parts taken from reference TRBV11-2 and TRBJ1-4, reads EAGVAQSPRYKIIEKRQSVAFWCNPISGHATLYWYQQILGQGPKLLIQFQNNGVVDDSQLPKDRFSAERLKGVDSTLKIQPAKLEDSAVYLCASSSTGAYSEKLFFGSGTQLSVL.

The chain joins TRBV9 to TRBJ1-1, with D possibly TRBD1 on 6 matching bases. CDR1 is SGDLS, CDR2 YYNGEE, per germline. V dropped 5 bases and J dropped 5 bases, with 16 bases sitting between them. The CDR3 spans 14 residues. The CDR3 nucleotides are TGTGCCAGCAGTTTCAAGCGGGGGGCTACTGAAGCTTTCTTT. Encoded protein: CASSFKRGATEAFF.

Many counts were recorded for this clonotype. CDR3: CASSIGISQETQYF. CDR3 sequence (DNA): TGTGCCAGTAGTATAGGAATATCCCAAGAGACCCAGTACTTC. The chain has TRBV19 and TRBJ2-5; D is ambiguous. V lost 1 base and J lost 1, with 7 bases in between. The CDR3 has 14 residues. Per germline, CDR1 LNHDA and CDR2 SQIVND (reference sequence).

The chain uses TRBV20-1 and TRBJ2-5; D ambiguous. Trimming removed 7 bases at V and 1 base at J, with 10 bases between. CDR3 length: 12 amino acids. CDR1 is DFQATT and CDR2 is SNEGSKA in the germline V gene (reference sequence). CDR3 loop: CSDGGVQETQYF. CDR3 sequence (DNA): TGCAGTGATGGTGGGGTCCAAGAGACCCAGTACTTC.

The V call is TRBV5-6, the J call TRBJ2-7; TRBD1 aligns across 11 bases. CDR1 is SGHDT, CDR2 YYEEEE, per germline. Losses at the gene ends were 10 bases for V and 7 bases for J; bases not matched to a gene: 7. This CDR3 spans 12 amino acids. CDR3 DNA: TGTGCCGCCGCGGGGACAGGGGGTGAGCAGTACTTC. This codes for CAAAGTGGEQYF. Full variable domain (remainder filled in from reference TRBV5-6 and TRBJ2-7): DAGVTQSPTHLIKTRGQQVTLRCSPKSGHDTVSWYQQALGQGPQFIFQYYEEEERQRGNFPDRFSGHQFPNYSSELNVNALLLGDSALYLCAAAGTGGEQYFGPGTRLTVT.

This clonotype was seen many times. This rearrangement joins TRBV4-1 to TRBJ2-7; D uncertain. Trimming cost V 1 base and J 1 base, with 14 bases left between them. The CDR3 sequence is 16 residues long. Germline V gives CDR1 MGHRA, CDR2 YSYEKL. The CDR3 bases are TGCGCCAGCAGCCAAGCAGTGAGCGAGAAGTCCTACGAGCAGTACTTC. Translated, it gives CASSQAVSEKSYEQYF.

This clonotype was seen repeatedly, ten times or more. The J gene is TRBJ2-7, the V gene TRBV9; TRBD1 aligns across 8 bases. V gave up 3 bases and J gave up 0 bases; unmatched junction bases: 8. The CDR3 loop spans 16 amino acids. Looked up from germline, CDR1 is SGDLS and CDR2 is YYNGEE. The CDR3, as DNA: TGTGCCAGCAGCGCAGAGGACAGGGTCAGCTCCTACGAGCAGTACTTC. Its translation is CASSAEDRVSSYEQYF.

This clonotype was seen at least ten times. Germline is not matched at one junction end, which may reflect a read error. The gene calls are TRBV9 and TRBJ2-5; the match to TRBD2 covers 7 bases. In germline, CDR1 is SGDLS, CDR2 YYNGEE. The CDR3 is made up of 12 amino acids. The CDR3 spells CASSPAGEAQYF. DNA of the CDR3: TGTGCCAGCAGCCCCGCGGGAGAGGCCCAGTACTTC.